These 20 T cell receptor beta chains originate from one sample sequenced in a study of cytomegalovirus exposure and HLA in healthy donors. In the PCR, 60 Vbeta and 13 Jbeta primers were used. TCRdb's table, derived via immunoSEQ multiplex PCR, lists solely in-frame clones and lacks some. The sample carries 150,000 to 200,000 clones, about 80% recorded once. Sequencing was done on a sample of PBMCs. Receptors originate from a woman aged 18-30 years in good health and CMV-seropositive.

V is TRBV11-3 and J is TRBJ2-2, with unresolved D. Trimming took 5 bases from V and 5 from J, leaving 9 bases between them. CDR3 size: 13 residues. Germline V gives CDR1 SGHNT, CDR2 YENEEA. CDR3 in DNA: TGTGCCAGCAGCCGAAGTCGGACCGGGGAGCTGTTTTTT. This encodes CASSRSRTGELFF.

The rearrangement links TRBV6-1 to TRBJ1-6; tentative D call: TRBD1 (6 bases). V lost 6 bases, J lost 4 bases, and 10 bases lay in between. The CDR3 is 14 residues long. CDR1 and CDR2 (germline): MNHNS, SASEGT. The CDR3 nucleotides read TGTGCCAGCAGGAGACAGGCGTATAATTCACCCCTCCACTTT. Translated, it gives CASRRQAYNSPLHF.

Note on this clone: Its ends do not fully match the called genes, so a read error is possible. The V and J genes are TRBV5-6 and TRBJ2-7; 9 positions agree with TRBD1. The CDR3 is made up of 13 amino acids. Germline V gene lookup returns CDR1 SGHDT and CDR2 YYEEEE. The CDR3 loop reads CASSLIGQGRSRF. CDR3 in DNA: TGTGCCAGCAGCTTGATAGGACAGGGGCGTTCCCGTTTC.

The rearrangement joins TRBV5-6 to TRBJ2-1, with a weak D call TRBD1 (5 bases). Germline CDR1 reads SGHDT; CDR2 reads YYEEEE. The CDR3 extends over 17 amino acids. The germline V and J ends were trimmed by 10 bases and 1 base, with 24 bases remaining between them. The CDR3 DNA reads as TGTGCCTTCAGAACACAAGGGGCCCTCAGATCCTACAATGAGCAGTTCTTC. Its protein product is CAFRTQGALRSYNEQFF. The full variable domain, its missing parts supplied by reference TRBV5-6 and TRBJ2-1, is DAGVTQSPTHLIKTRGQQVTLRCSPKSGHDTVSWYQQALGQGPQFIFQYYEEEERQRGNFPDRFSGHQFPNYSSELNVNALLLGDSALYLCAFRTQGALRSYNEQFFGPGTRLTVL.

The chain uses TRBV4-2 and TRBJ1-1; D is possibly TRBD1 (5 bases). The CDR3 length is 15 residues. V lost 1 base and J 0 bases, leaving 9 bases between the germline ends. Germline assignment: CDR1 LGHNA and CDR2 YNFKEQ. Here the CDR3 DNA reads TGTGCCAGCAGCCAAGTCGGGGGGGTGAACACTGAAGCTTTCTTT. It yields the protein CASSQVGGVNTEAFF.

The V and J genes are TRBV5-1 and TRBJ1-1; TRBD1 might be the D (6 bases). Germline values: CDR1 SGHRS, CDR2 YFSETQ. The CDR3 contains 15 residues. V lost 4 bases to trimming and J lost 4 bases, with 17 bases between them. For the CDR3, the DNA is TGCGCCAGCAGCCAGGACCTACAGGGAGCCACTGAAGCTTTCTTT. Translated, it gives CASSQDLQGATEAFF.

The chain combines TRBV7-9 with TRBJ2-5; D may be TRBD2 (5 bases). There are 15 residues in the CDR3. Trimming stripped 3 bases from V and 5 bases from J, with 16 bases between. Germline V CDR1 and CDR2: SEHNR, FQNEAQ (reference sequence). CDR3 in amino acids: CASSFAFKRGETQYF. The CDR3 DNA is TGTGCCAGCAGCTTCGCATTTAAGCGAGGGGAGACCCAGTACTTC. The complete variable domain, with remaining parts taken from reference TRBV7-9 and TRBJ2-5, reads DTGVSQNPRHKITKRGQNVTFRCDPISEHNRLYWYRQTLGQGPEFLTYFQNEAQLEKSRLLSDRFSAERPKGSFSTLEIQRTEQGDSAMYLCASSFAFKRGETQYFGPGTRLLVL.

The rearrangement uses TRBV5-1 and TRBJ1-4, with 8 bases lining up with TRBD1. The germline V gene has CDR1 SGHRS and CDR2 YFSETQ. The CDR3 extends over 15 amino acids. The V and J ends lost 4 bases and 5 bases, in that order; junction bases with no gene match: 7. The CDR3 sequence is CASSPMTGENEKLFF. CDR3 in DNA: TGCGCCAGCAGCCCTATGACAGGGGAAAATGAAAAACTGTTTTTT.

This rearrangement joins TRBV27 to TRBJ1-2; D is possibly TRBD1 (6 bases). The germline CDR1 and CDR2 sequences are MNHEY and SMNVEV (reference sequence). CDR3 length: 14 amino acids. Trimming cost V 9 bases and J 8 bases, with 22 bases left between them. The CDR3 region has the DNA TGTGCCAGTAGCAGTTCGGACAGCCCTAGCGGCTACACCTTC. It is translated as CASSSSDSPSGYTF.

This chain links TRBV6-5 with TRBJ2-7; D perhaps matches TRBD1 (7 bases). The CDR3 extends over 14 amino acids. V lost 5 bases to trimming and J lost 1 base, with 12 bases between them. CDR1 is MNHEY, CDR2 SVGAGI, per germline. In DNA, the CDR3 is TGTGCCAGCAGTGAGGCAGGGGGGTCCTACGAGCAGTACTTC. Encoded protein: CASSEAGGSYEQYF.

This clone was found a few times. CDR3 sequence reads: CASSLLDGRAFF. As DNA, the CDR3 is TGTGCCAGCAGCTTACTCGACGGGAGGGCTTTCTTT. The chain is built from TRBV11-2 and TRBJ1-1; D not certain. The CDR3 loop spans 12 amino acids. The V and J ends lost 2 bases and 11 bases respectively, with 12 bases between them. Germline loops: CDR1 SGHAT, CDR2 FQNNGV.

The chain uses TRBV25-1 and TRBJ2-1, with TRBD1 as a possible D gene (5 bases). V was pared by 4 bases and J by 9 bases, with 19 bases between. This CDR3 spans 15 amino acids. The germline V gene encodes CDR1 MGHDK and CDR2 SYGVNS. Here the CDR3 DNA reads TGTGCCAGCAGTGGCCTCGCAGGGCCCGGTGGTGAGCAGTTCTTC. Translated, it gives CASSGLAGPGGEQFF.

With respect to this clone: The sample contains more than one DNA sequence encoding this CDR3. V is TRBV7-9 and J is TRBJ1-1; D is unclear. The CDR3 loop spans 13 amino acids. The V end lost 1 base, the J end lost 2 bases, and 5 bases lay between the germline ends. CDR1 is SEHNR, CDR2 FQNEAQ, per germline (reference sequence). The CDR3 here is CASSLGQNTEAFF. In DNA form, the CDR3 reads TGTGCCAGCAGCTTAGGTCAAAACACTGAAGCTTTCTTT.

V and J are TRBV7-2 and TRBJ2-7; a weak D match, TRBD2 (5 bases). This CDR3 spans 12 amino acids. V was cut by 2 bases and J by 7 bases, with 9 bases left in between. CDR1 and CDR2 (germline): SGHTA, FQGNSA. The CDR3 sequence: CASSLTRGEQYF. The CDR3, as DNA: TGTGCCAGCAGCTTAACCAGAGGGGAGCAGTACTTC.

This clone was seen a few times. J is TRBJ1-2 and V is TRBV12-5; D is unresolved. The germline gives CDR1 LGHNT, CDR2 FRNRAP. The CDR3 contains 18 residues. The V end was cut by 2 bases, the J end by 7 bases, with 26 bases between. This CDR3 is CASGLPYPYTPEDSGYTF. The CDR3 region has the DNA TGTGCTAGTGGTTTGCCATACCCGTACACGCCCGAAGACTCTGGCTACACCTTC.

This clone was counted only a few times. Here the CDR3 reads CASSQWGAYGYTF. CDR3 bases: TGTGCCAGCAGCCAGTGGGGAGCCTATGGCTACACCTTC. This sequence joins TRBV4-2 and TRBJ1-2; D not certain. V dropped 3 bases and J dropped 4 bases, with 9 bases sitting between them. This CDR3 region has 13 residues. Germline lookup yields CDR1 LGHNA and CDR2 YNFKEQ.

This chain uses TRBV30 with TRBJ1-4; no reliable D call. The CDR3 spans 12 residues. V was pared by 2 bases and J by 4 bases, with 5 bases between. Germline V gene lookup returns CDR1 GTSNPN and CDR2 SVGIG (reference sequence). The CDR3 DNA follows: TGTGCCTGGAGTAATTATAATGAAAAACTGTTTTTT. Amino acids: CAWSNYNEKLFF.

V is TRBV4-3 and J is TRBJ2-2, with D unclear. Germline CDR1 and CDR2: LGHNA and YSLEER. There are 14 residues in the CDR3. V lost 0 bases to trimming and J lost 2 bases, with 4 bases between them. The CDR3 nucleotides read TGCGCCAGCAGCCAAGAACTAAACACCGGGGAGCTGTTTTTT. It yields the protein CASSQELNTGELFF.

This clone has just a few counts. This chain links TRBV6-4 with TRBJ2-1; tentatively, D is TRBD2 (6 bases). Germline-derived CDR1 and CDR2 are MRHNA and SNTAGT. V was trimmed by 3 bases and J by 2 bases, leaving 14 bases between them. The CDR3 is 16 amino acids. The CDR3 region is CASSDRAGGTYNEQFF. In DNA, the CDR3 is TGTGCCAGCAGTGATAGGGCCGGGGGAACCTACAATGAGCAGTTCTTC.

The chain has TRBV5-5 and TRBJ1-5, with no clear D. V lost 3 bases, J lost 3 bases, and 13 bases lay in between. The CDR3 contains 15 residues. CDR1 and CDR2 (germline): SGHKS, YYEKEE (reference sequence). The CDR3 DNA is TGTGCCAGCAGCTCCGAGGTAGAGGACAATCAGCCCCAGCATTTT. Translated: CASSSEVEDNQPQHF.